This entry lists 20 T cell receptor beta chains sequenced from one sample in a study of blood T cell repertoires in COVID-19. Clones were sequenced by immunoSEQ multiplex PCR, and TCRdb holds only the in-frame ones, with some missing. Counted here are 130,000 to 150,000 clones, approximately 80% occurring once; the ten biggest clones make up about 3%. Sequencing was performed on peripheral blood. These receptors were collected from a woman aged 35 to 49 with active or convalescent COVID-19.

This clone was counted a single time. The J gene is TRBJ2-7, the V gene TRBV15; 7 bases are a match to TRBD2. The CDR3 sequence is 15 residues long. Looked up from germline, CDR1 is LNHNV and CDR2 is YYDKDF (reference sequence). The trim removed 0 bases at V and 3 bases at J, leaving 5 bases unmatched. CDR3: CATSRDRGDYYEQYF. The DNA of the CDR3 is TGTGCCACCAGCAGAGATCGGGGGGACTACTACGAGCAGTACTTC.

The chain is built from TRBV5-4 and TRBJ1-1; D gene uncertain. This CDR3 region has 14 residues. Deletions cut 3 bases from V and 7 bases from J, with 16 bases between. Germline V gives CDR1 SGHNT, CDR2 YYREEE (reference sequence). The CDR3 here is CASSSGGPANEAFF. CDR3 DNA sequence: TGTGCCAGCAGCTCCGGAGGCCCGGCCAATGAAGCTTTCTTT.

The chain links TRBV10-2 to TRBJ2-7; 10 nucleotides line up with TRBD1. With V trimmed by 8 bases and J by 2 bases, 12 bases remained unmatched. The CDR3 is 16 residues long. Looked up from germline, CDR1 is WSHSY and CDR2 is SAAADI. CDR3 loop: CASGPTGTGVPYEQYF. The DNA of the CDR3 is TGCGCCAGCGGACCGACCGGGACAGGGGTTCCCTACGAGCAGTACTTC.

The V and J genes are TRBV28 and TRBJ1-1, with TRBD1 matching over 8 bases. Germline CDR1 and CDR2: MDHEN and SYDVKM. Losses at the gene ends were 5 bases for V and 5 bases for J; bases not matched to a gene: 13. This CDR3 comprises 16 residues. The DNA of the CDR3 is TGTGCCAGCAGTCCGGATCCAGGGGGCTCGAGGACTGAAGCTTTCTTT. This encodes CASSPDPGGSRTEAFF.

The CDR3 DNA sequence: TGTGCCAGCAGCACACAAGGTAGTCGGGGGAACACCGGGGAGCTGTTTTTT. Protein product: CASSTQGSRGNTGELFF. The genes are TRBV7-9 and TRBJ2-2; maybe TRBD2 (5 bases). The CDR3 sequence is 17 residues long. V was shortened by 5 bases and J by 1 base, with 17 bases between the two germline ends. CDR1 SEHNR and CDR2 FQNEAQ come from the germline V gene (reference sequence).

V and J are TRBV5-4 and TRBJ1-6; D uncertain. The V end was cut by 4 bases, the J end by 14 bases, with 16 bases between. The CDR3 is 13 amino acids. Per the germline V gene, CDR1 is SGHNT and CDR2 is YYREEE (reference sequence). The CDR3 DNA is TGTGCCAGCAGCCACCCGACCGGGAGGGCCCTCCACTTT. Its translation is CASSHPTGRALHF.

This clone turned up a few times. The V gene is TRBV27, the J gene TRBJ1-5; 8 bases line up with TRBD1. Trimming removed 3 bases from V and 6 bases from J; junction bases left unmatched: 4. CDR1 MNHEY and CDR2 SMNVEV come from the germline V gene (reference sequence). CDR3 size: 14 residues. CDR3 DNA: TGTGCCAGCAGTTTCTCCAGGGGGCCTCAGCCCCAGCATTTT. This codes for CASSFSRGPQPQHF.

The chain carries TRBV4-2 and TRBJ1-1, with D perhaps TRBD1 (6 bases). Trimming shortened V by 0 bases and J by 4 bases, and 18 bases separated the two germline ends. The germline gives CDR1 LGHNA, CDR2 YNFKEQ. The CDR3 totals 17 residues. The chain's CDR3 is CASSQELGGARGTEAFF. The DNA of the CDR3 is TGTGCCAGCAGCCAAGAACTGGGGGGGGCACGGGGCACTGAAGCTTTCTTT.

The chain employs TRBV7-2 and TRBJ2-3, with 10 bases matching TRBD1. The junction had 5 bases not matched to a gene; V was cut back by 1 base and J by 4 bases. CDR1 is SGHTA, CDR2 FQGNSA, per germline. This CDR3 is built from 16 residues. CDR3 nucleotides: TGTGCCAGCAGCTTAGACGGGACAGGGGACGCAGATACGCAGTATTTT. Its protein product is CASSLDGTGDADTQYF.

The chain recombines TRBV2 with TRBJ1-5; 8 nucleotides line up with TRBD1. V lost 4 bases and J lost 4; bases outside the gene matches: 3. Germline values: CDR1 SNHLY, CDR2 FYNNEI. The CDR3 is 14 amino acids. The DNA of the CDR3 is TGTGCCAGCAGTGTAAGACAGGGGAATCAGCCCCAGCATTTT. It translates to CASSVRQGNQPQHF.

The V gene is TRBV30, the J gene TRBJ1-2; 7 nucleotides match TRBD1. Germline lookup yields CDR1 GTSNPN and CDR2 SVGIG (reference sequence). The CDR3 totals 13 residues. The V segment lost 0 bases and the J segment 7 bases; nucleotides outside the gene matches: 5. The CDR3: CAWSVQGGSGYTF. CDR3 coding DNA: TGTGCCTGGAGTGTACAAGGGGGCAGTGGCTACACCTTC.

The chain combines TRBV10-2 with TRBJ1-1; weak D call: TRBD1 (5 bases). This CDR3 is built from 13 residues. V was clipped by 7 bases and J by 2 bases, with 11 bases between them. From germline, CDR1 is WSHSY and CDR2 SAAADI. Here the CDR3 reads CASTFTGNTEAFF. For the CDR3, the DNA is TGCGCCAGCACCTTTACAGGAAACACTGAAGCTTTCTTT.

V is TRBV29-1 and J is TRBJ2-7; the D gene is possibly TRBD2 (7 bases). The CDR3 has 14 amino acids. Germline V gene sequence: CDR1 SQVTM, CDR2 ANQGSEA. Between the trimmed V and J ends, which lost 6 bases and 3 bases, there was a span of 18 bases. As DNA, the CDR3 is TGCAGCGTCCAGCTGGGACTACAGGGCTACGAGCAGTACTTC. Protein product: CSVQLGLQGYEQYF.

The chain is built from TRBV3-1 (or the pseudogene TRBV3-2) and TRBJ1-3; D not resolved. Trimming left V 4 bases short and J 4 bases short, with 11 bases between. CDR1 and CDR2 from the germline V gene are LGHDT and YNNKEL (reference sequence). The CDR3 totals 14 residues. CDR3 sequence (DNA): TGTGCCAGCAGCCGAACCGAGGGCGGAAACACCATATATTTT. This encodes CASSRTEGGNTIYF.

This clone was detected only a few times. This chain's CDR3 is CASSPSGVGNQPQHF. CDR3 sequence (DNA): TGTGCCAGCAGTCCCTCAGGGGTGGGCAATCAGCCCCAGCATTTT. The chain carries TRBV6-5 and TRBJ1-5, with TRBD1 as a possible D gene (6 bases). The CDR3 has 15 amino acids. Germline V gene sequence: CDR1 MNHEY, CDR2 SVGAGI. V was cut by 5 bases and J by 2 bases, with 13 bases left in between.

Worth noting for this clone: Other DNA sequences in the sample encode the same CDR3. The chain uses TRBV27 and TRBJ1-5; no definite D call. The CDR3 sequence is 12 residues long. Trimming left V 4 bases short and J 4 bases short, with 5 bases between. Per germline, CDR1 MNHEY and CDR2 SMNVEV (reference sequence). The CDR3 loop reads CASSSQNQPQHF. CDR3 bases: TGTGCCAGCAGTTCCCAGAATCAGCCCCAGCATTTT.

The chain couples TRBV28 to TRBJ1-2; the D gene is possibly TRBD1 (5 bases). V was cut by 1 base and J by 5 bases, with 14 bases left in between. CDR3 size: 15 residues. Germline V gene sequence: CDR1 MDHEN, CDR2 SYDVKM. The CDR3 sequence is CASSLSREGAYGYTF. DNA of the CDR3: TGTGCCAGCAGTTTATCCAGGGAAGGGGCTTATGGCTACACCTTC.

This chain connects TRBV18 to TRBJ2-7; 9 nucleotides agree with TRBD1. V trimming: 5 bases; J trimming: 6 bases; junction bases outside the gene matches: 8. This CDR3 region has 14 residues. The germline V gene has CDR1 KGHSH and CDR2 LQKENI. DNA of the CDR3: TGTGCCAGCTCAACCGGGACAGGGTCCCGCGAGCAGTACTTC. Translation gives CASSTGTGSREQYF.

The V call is TRBV30, the J call TRBJ2-1; D may be TRBD1 (5 bases). Germline V gene sequence: CDR1 GTSNPN, CDR2 SVGIG (reference sequence). Trimming pared 3 bases from V and 3 bases from J, leaving 12 bases between. The CDR3 totals 14 residues. The CDR3 DNA sequence: TGTGCCTGGAGCCGAACAGGCTTCTACAATGAGCAGTTCTTC. This sequence encodes CAWSRTGFYNEQFF.

The chain couples TRBV7-9 to TRBJ1-1, with TRBD1 matching 7 bases. The V segment lost 4 bases and the J segment 1 base; nucleotides outside the gene matches: 3. The germline gives CDR1 SEHNR, CDR2 FQNEAQ (reference sequence). The CDR3 runs 14 residues. This chain's CDR3 is CASSWDSGNTEAFF. The CDR3 DNA reads as TGTGCCAGCAGCTGGGACAGCGGGAACACTGAAGCTTTCTTT.